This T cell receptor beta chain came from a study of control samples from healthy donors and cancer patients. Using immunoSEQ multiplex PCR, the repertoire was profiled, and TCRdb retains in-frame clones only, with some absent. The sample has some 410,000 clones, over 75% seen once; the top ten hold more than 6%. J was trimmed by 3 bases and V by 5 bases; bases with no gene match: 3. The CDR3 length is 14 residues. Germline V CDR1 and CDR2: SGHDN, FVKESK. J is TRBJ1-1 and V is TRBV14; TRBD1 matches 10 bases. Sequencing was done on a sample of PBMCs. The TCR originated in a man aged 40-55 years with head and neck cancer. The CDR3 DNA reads TGTGCCAGCAGCTCGGGACAGGGGTACACTGAAGCTTTCTTT. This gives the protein CASSSGQGYTEAFF.